These 21 T cell receptor beta chains were all obtained from the same sample, sequenced in a study of cytomegalovirus exposure and HLA in healthy donors. The PCR had 60 Vbeta and 13 Jbeta primers. Measured with immunoSEQ multiplex PCR; TCRdb has only the in-frame clones, and not every one. The data contain 140,000 to 150,000 clones, about 77% of them seen just once; the ten biggest clones take up roughly 3.8%. The sequencing input was PBMCs. These receptors came from a male donor in good health and CMV-seronegative.

This chain uses TRBV27 with TRBJ1-5; 7 nucleotides line up with TRBD1. Germline V CDR1 and CDR2: MNHEY, SMNVEV (reference sequence). The junction had 9 bases not matched to a gene; V was cut back by 10 bases and J by 0 bases. The CDR3 extends over 15 amino acids. The CDR3 protein is CATQFRGYSNQPQHF. As DNA, the CDR3 is TGTGCCACCCAATTCAGGGGGTATAGCAATCAGCCCCAGCATTTT.

The V and J genes are TRBV28 and TRBJ2-1; no definite D call. Per germline, CDR1 MDHEN and CDR2 SYDVKM. The V and J ends lost 3 bases and 6 bases respectively, with 6 bases between them. The CDR3 is made up of 12 amino acids. CDR3 protein: CASSLSLNEQFF. The CDR3 DNA is TGTGCCAGCAGTTTGTCCCTCAATGAGCAGTTCTTC.

This clone has only a few counts. The V gene is TRBV27, the J gene TRBJ1-2, with D perhaps matching TRBD1 (6 bases). CDR3 length: 14 residues. Germline CDR1 is MNHEY and CDR2 is SMNVEV (reference sequence). Trimming cost V 5 bases and J 1 base, with 11 bases left between them. CDR3 coding DNA: TGTGCCAGCAGTAGGGACATCGATAACTATGGCTACACCTTC. Its translation is CASSRDIDNYGYTF.

The chain is built from TRBV4-1 and TRBJ2-1; TRBD2 matches 10 bases. With V trimmed by 4 bases and J by 2 bases, 5 bases remained unmatched. This CDR3 region has 16 residues. Germline V gene data show CDR1 as MGHRA and CDR2 as YSYEKL. CDR3 loop: CASSPLAGGTYNEQFF. In DNA, the CDR3 is TGCGCCAGCAGCCCCTTAGCGGGAGGCACCTACAATGAGCAGTTCTTC.

The chain is built from TRBV2 and TRBJ2-3; the D is unclear. V lost 3 bases and J 0 bases, leaving 10 bases between the germline ends. CDR3 length: 15 amino acids. CDR1 is SNHLY and CDR2 is FYNNEI in the germline V gene. The CDR3 protein is CASSDFGGSTDTQYF. The CDR3 DNA reads TGTGCCAGCAGTGATTTCGGCGGAAGCACAGATACGCAGTATTTT. The variable domain in full, completed from reference TRBV2 and TRBJ2-3, reads EPEVTQTPSHQVTQMGQEVILRCVPISNHLYFYWYRQILGQKVEFLVSFYNNEISEKSEIFDDQFSVERPDGSNFTLKIRSTKLEDSAMYFCASSDFGGSTDTQYFGPGTRLTVL.

In this sample, this clone turned up a few times. The V and J genes are TRBV5-1 and TRBJ2-5; 14 nucleotides align to TRBD2. Germline-derived CDR1 and CDR2 are SGHRS and YFSETQ. The CDR3 consists of 16 residues. Germline trimming cut 4 bases from V and 5 bases from J; bases unmatched to any gene: 7. The CDR3 loop reads CASSQGLAGGRETQYF. The CDR3 DNA follows: TGCGCCAGCAGCCAAGGACTAGCGGGGGGCCGGGAGACCCAGTACTTC.

The chain links TRBV6-1 to TRBJ1-4; 12 nucleotides agree with TRBD1. The CDR3 runs to 19 residues. Germline V gene lookup returns CDR1 MNHNS and CDR2 SASEGT. The V segment lost 3 bases and the J segment 3 bases; nucleotides outside the gene matches: 11. The CDR3 DNA reads TGTGCCAGCAGTGACCCCCGGGACAGGGGGCTTAGGGCTAATGAAAAACTGTTTTTT. Protein sequence: CASSDPRDRGLRANEKLFF.

V and J are TRBV6-5 and TRBJ2-5; the match to TRBD2 covers 7 bases. The germline V gene encodes CDR1 MNHEY and CDR2 SVGAGI. Losses at the gene ends were 0 bases for V and 1 base for J; bases not matched to a gene: 5. This CDR3 is built from 16 residues. CDR3 region: CASSYSRGGGQETQYF. In nucleotides, the CDR3 is TGTGCCAGCAGTTACTCGAGAGGCGGGGGCCAAGAGACCCAGTACTTC.

The V and J genes are TRBV6-1 and TRBJ2-3; D ambiguous. Trimming left V 1 base short and J 0 bases short, with 8 bases between. Germline V gene lookup returns CDR1 MNHNS and CDR2 SASEGT. The length of the CDR3 is 15 residues. The CDR3 loop reads CASSEGQVSTDTQYF. In DNA, the CDR3 is TGTGCCAGCAGTGAAGGTCAGGTTAGCACAGATACGCAGTATTTT.

This rearrangement joins TRBV11-2 to TRBJ2-7; 13 bases fit TRBD2. V lost 5 bases to trimming and J lost 1 base; unmatched junction nucleotides: 2. The CDR3 consists of 15 residues. CDR1 is SGHAT and CDR2 is FQNNGV in the germline V gene. The CDR3 sequence: CASSRTSGGSYEQYF. The CDR3 DNA follows: TGTGCCAGCAGCCGGACTAGCGGGGGTTCCTACGAGCAGTACTTC.

The V and J genes are TRBV4-2 and TRBJ1-5, with TRBD1 identical over 7 bases. CDR1 LGHNA and CDR2 YNFKEQ come from the germline V gene. There are 14 residues in the CDR3. Trimming at V came to 5 bases and at J to 3 bases, leaving 4 bases not matched to a gene. The CDR3 spells CASSTGTVNQPQHF. The DNA of the CDR3 is TGTGCCAGCAGCACCGGGACAGTCAATCAGCCCCAGCATTTT.

This rearrangement joins TRBV9 to TRBJ2-7; D perhaps matches TRBD2 (5 bases). The CDR3 is 14 residues long. V lost 3 bases and J 2 bases, leaving 12 bases between the germline ends. CDR1 is SGDLS, CDR2 YYNGEE, per germline. The CDR3 DNA follows: TGTGCCAGCAGCGCGGGTGGGAGTACCTACGAGCAGTACTTC. Amino acids: CASSAGGSTYEQYF.

The chain combines TRBV9 with TRBJ2-7; 10 bases map to TRBD1. The germline V gene has CDR1 SGDLS and CDR2 YYNGEE. V lost 0 bases to trimming and J lost 6 bases; unmatched junction nucleotides: 6. This CDR3 contains 15 residues. CDR3 sequence (DNA): TGTGCCAGCAGCGTAGGACAGGGGGCGAACCGCGAGCAGTACTTC. The encoded protein is CASSVGQGANREQYF.

The chain carries TRBV5-5 and TRBJ1-3; D remains unclear. Trimming took off 0 bases at V and 0 bases at J, with 7 bases between the two ends. The CDR3 is made up of 15 amino acids. CDR1 and CDR2 (germline): SGHKS, YYEKEE (reference sequence). CDR3 amino acids: CASSLVPVSGNTIYF. CDR3 coding DNA: TGTGCCAGCAGCTTGGTGCCAGTCTCTGGAAACACCATATATTTT.

The chain employs TRBV18 and TRBJ2-3; 9 bases line up with TRBD1. This CDR3 is built from 16 residues. Trimming removed 1 base from V and 5 bases from J; junction bases left unmatched: 7. The germline V gene has CDR1 KGHSH and CDR2 LQKENI. The CDR3 spells CASSPQGTGRKDTQYF. The DNA of the CDR3 is TGTGCCAGCTCACCACAGGGGACAGGGAGGAAAGATACGCAGTATTTT.

This chain joins TRBV7-3 and TRBJ2-2; 9 nucleotides agree with TRBD1. J gave up 7 bases and V 5 bases, and 14 bases lay outside the gene matches. The germline V gene encodes CDR1 SGHTA and CDR2 FQGTGA. This CDR3 contains 17 residues. The CDR3 DNA follows: TGTGCCAGCAGCCCCAGGATAGGGACAGGGTTTGGCGGGGAGCTGTTTTTT. Protein: CASSPRIGTGFGGELFF.

This clone was seen once. This chain joins TRBV11-2 and TRBJ2-7; 10 positions match TRBD2. The length of the CDR3 is 16 residues. V gave up 5 bases and J gave up 3 bases; unmatched junction bases: 10. Germline loops: CDR1 SGHAT, CDR2 FQNNGV. The CDR3 DNA follows: TGTGCCAGCAGCCTCACGGACGGACTAGCGGACTACGAGCAGTACTTC. Its protein product is CASSLTDGLADYEQYF.

V and J are TRBV4-2 and TRBJ2-7; 11 nucleotides line up with TRBD2. Losses at the gene ends were 4 bases for V and 2 bases for J; bases not matched to a gene: 4. Germline V gives CDR1 LGHNA, CDR2 YNFKEQ. This CDR3 comprises 15 residues. The DNA for the CDR3 is TGTGCCAGCAGCCCTCTAGCGGGGGGCACCTACGAGCAGTACTTC. It codes for CASSPLAGGTYEQYF.

The chain combines TRBV7-2 with TRBJ1-2, with 9 bases aligning to TRBD1. CDR1 and CDR2 from the germline V gene are SGHTA and FQGNSA. With 3 bases clipped from V and 6 bases from J, the junction kept 8 bases outside the gene matches. The CDR3 length is 15 residues. CDR3 in DNA: TGTGCCAGCAGCTTTTGGGGAGACAGGGGGGATGGCTACACCTTC. The encoded protein is CASSFWGDRGDGYTF.

This chain joins TRBV7-2 and TRBJ2-2, with TRBD1 matching 8 bases. The CDR3 covers 18 residues. V trimming: 0 bases; J trimming: 1 base; junction bases outside the gene matches: 7. In germline, CDR1 is SGHTA, CDR2 FQGNSA. The CDR3 DNA sequence: TGTGCCAGCAGCTTAGCGTTCCGGGGACAGGTGAACACCGGGGAGCTGTTTTTT. It translates to CASSLAFRGQVNTGELFF.

The V and J genes are TRBV2 and TRBJ2-7; no reliable D call. The V end was cut by 8 bases, the J end by 1 base, with 12 bases between. The V gene's germline CDR1 is SNHLY and CDR2 FYNNEI. The CDR3 loop spans 13 amino acids. The CDR3 DNA reads as TGTGCCAGCGCCTTCTCCGAGTCCTACGAGCAGTACTTC. It translates to CASAFSESYEQYF.